This TCR beta chain came from a study of control samples from healthy donors and cancer patients. CDR3 length: 14 residues. Germline lookup yields CDR1 MNHNS and CDR2 SASEGT. V was cut by 1 base and J by 8 bases, with 14 bases left in between. Repertoires were generated with immunoSEQ multiplex PCR, while TCRdb's copy carries only in-frame clones and drops some. This table holds 120,000 or so clones, more than 85% found once. The receptor was isolated from a man in his forties or fifties with head and neck cancer. This sequence joins TRBV6-1 and TRBJ1-1; D perhaps matches TRBD1 (5 bases). The source material was PBMCs. CDR3 sequence (DNA): TGTGCCAGCAGTGAAGGGGGCAGTGCCCCGGAAGCTTTCTTT. Translation gives CASSEGGSAPEAFF.